Below, one T cell receptor beta chain is given with its context. The target antigen is unknown. This sample is part of a study of blood T cells in healthy people across ages. Study-level results: Naive CD4+ cell counts and diversity both ran higher in long-lived than in aged donors.

In terms of origin and age, donors were healthy Caucasian individuals from Russia aged roughly 6 to 90. Sample-barcoded 5' priming and a J-beta primer mix drove a second PCR of about 7 to 11 cycles. One entry per CDR3 protein results from TCRdb running MiXCR on the 5' RACE reads. The data show 650,000 to 1,000,000 distinct CDR3 sequences, 36% seen once. Trimming took off 11 bases at V and 1 base at J, with 17 bases between the two ends. The CDR3 has 14 residues. The V and J genes are TRBV12-3 or TRBV12-4 and TRBJ1-1; D is possibly TRBD1 (5 bases). The TCR originated in a man younger than 35 in good health. Sequences were obtained from blood. The CDR3 DNA follows: TGTGCCTCCCACGTGGGGGGAGGGAACACTGAAGCTTTCTTT. It translates to CASHVGGGNTEAFF.